The 20 T cell receptor beta chains reported below all come from one sample, sequenced in a study of T-cell reconstitution after alpha-beta-depleted transplantation in children. For TCRbeta, the library was prepared with unique molecular identifiers. Each CDR3 protein is one row after TCRdb ran MiXCR on the PCR reads. The table has 70,000 to 95,000 distinct CDR3 sequences, about 16% seen once. The sample in question was PBMCs, mostly from graft donor cells, obtained 180 days after TCRalphabeta/CD19-depleted stem cell transplant. The receptors shown here come from a male patient between 2 and 9 years old who had a stem cell transplant for acute lymphoblastic leukemia, so the T cells may come from the graft donor.

This clonotype was seen only a few times. The V gene is TRBV10-2, the J gene TRBJ2-6; D is ambiguous. CDR3 length: 13 amino acids. V was shortened by 6 bases and J by 2 bases, with 5 bases between the two germline ends. The germline CDR1 and CDR2 sequences are WSHSY and SAAADI. CDR3: CASRPAGANVLTF. The CDR3 DNA is TGCGCCAGCAGGCCCGCTGGGGCCAACGTCCTGACTTTC.

This chain joins TRBV2 and TRBJ1-6, with a tentative D call TRBD1 (5 bases). The CDR3 covers 15 residues. Trimming pared 6 bases from V and 8 bases from J, leaving 17 bases between. The V gene's germline CDR1 is SNHLY and CDR2 FYNNEI. The CDR3 DNA follows: TGTGCCAGCAGAGCACAGGCTCTCGGGGATTCACCCCTCCACTTT. It is translated as CASRAQALGDSPLHF.

V gene TRBV9 combines with J gene TRBJ2-7; TRBD2 aligns across 8 bases. Germline trimming cut 0 bases from V and 5 bases from J; bases unmatched to any gene: 10. The CDR3 sequence is 16 residues long. CDR1 is SGDLS and CDR2 is YYNGEE in the germline V gene. The CDR3 nucleotides read TGTGCCAGCAGCGTAGGACCGGGGGGGGCTCAGGACGAGCAGTACTTC. It is translated as CASSVGPGGAQDEQYF.

This clonotype has at least ten counts. The chain has TRBV7-9 and TRBJ1-4; weak D call: TRBD1 (6 bases). Germline V gene lookup returns CDR1 SEHNR and CDR2 FQNEAQ (reference sequence). This CDR3 comprises 14 residues. V lost 5 bases and J lost 2, with 9 bases in between. Here the CDR3 reads CASSPGATNEKLFF. The CDR3 DNA reads as TGTGCCAGCAGCCCGGGGGCCACTAATGAAAAACTGTTTTTT.

In this sample, this clonotype turned up many times. This sequence joins TRBV12-3 or TRBV12-4 and TRBJ2-7; TRBD1 aligns across 9 bases. There are 14 residues in the CDR3. After removal of 6 bases from V and 4 bases from J, the junction contained 7 bases not matched to a gene. CDR3 nucleotides: TGTGCCAGCAGCCCAACAGGGGGCGGTTACGAGCAGTACTTC. Protein: CASSPTGGGYEQYF.

In DNA, the CDR3 is TGCGCCAGCAGCATGGGGGACACTGAAGCTTTCTTT. Translation: CASSMGDTEAFF. This chain links TRBV5-1 with TRBJ1-1, with TRBD1 as a possible D gene (5 bases). CDR1 SGHRS and CDR2 YFSETQ come from the germline V gene. The CDR3 consists of 12 residues. V was pared by 4 bases and J by 3 bases, with 7 bases between.

This clonotype was counted a few times. This sequence joins TRBV7-6 and TRBJ1-1, with D unclear. Germline V CDR1 and CDR2: SGHVS, FNYEAQ. The V end was cut by 1 base, the J end by 4 bases, with 10 bases between. The CDR3 loop spans 14 amino acids. The CDR3 sequence: CASSLDSLVTEAFF. CDR3 in DNA: TGTGCCAGCAGCTTAGACTCATTGGTCACTGAAGCTTTCTTT.

V and J are TRBV20-1 and TRBJ2-1; 7 positions match TRBD1. This CDR3 region has 17 residues. Looked up from germline, CDR1 is DFQATT and CDR2 is SNEGSKA (reference sequence). Trimming removed 4 bases from V and 3 bases from J; junction bases left unmatched: 15. The CDR3 is CSAIQGQSILLYNEQFF. The CDR3 bases are TGCAGTGCTATTCAGGGACAGTCCATACTACTCTACAATGAGCAGTTCTTC.

The chain recombines TRBV7-9 with TRBJ2-1; D not resolved. This CDR3 contains 16 residues. Per germline, CDR1 SEHNR and CDR2 FQNEAQ (reference sequence). V lost 5 bases, J lost 0 bases, and 14 bases lay in between. The CDR3 is CASSTNLGLSYNEQFF. CDR3 DNA: TGTGCCAGCAGCACCAACTTGGGCCTCTCCTACAATGAGCAGTTCTTC.

In its sample, this clonotype was seen a few times. V usage is TRBV14 and J usage is TRBJ1-2; D uncertain. The CDR3 has 13 residues. Germline values: CDR1 SGHDN, CDR2 FVKESK. Trimming took 1 base from V and 7 from J, leaving 10 bases between them. The CDR3 sequence is CASSQGTAPGYTF. In nucleotides, the CDR3 is TGTGCCAGCAGCCAAGGAACGGCACCTGGCTACACCTTC.

This clonotype was counted between two and nine times. V usage is TRBV12-3 or TRBV12-4 and J usage is TRBJ1-5, with TRBD1 as a possible D gene (6 bases). This CDR3 contains 15 residues. V lost 2 bases, J lost 2 bases, and 10 bases lay in between. CDR3 amino acids: CASSLFSGGNQPQHF. The CDR3, as DNA: TGTGCCAGCAGTTTATTTTCAGGGGGCAATCAGCCCCAGCATTTT.

The genes are TRBV5-6 and TRBJ2-7, with a possible D match to TRBD2 (5 bases). CDR1 is SGHDT and CDR2 is YYEEEE in the germline V gene. This CDR3 has 14 amino acids. V dropped 3 bases and J dropped 3 bases, with 13 bases sitting between them. The CDR3, as DNA: TGTGCCAGCAGCTCGGACTCTATTGACTACGAGCAGTACTTC. This sequence encodes CASSSDSIDYEQYF.

This clonotype was picked up many times. This chain links TRBV20-1 with TRBJ2-3; 7 bases align to TRBD1. The V gene's germline CDR1 is DFQATT and CDR2 SNEGSKA (reference sequence). Losses at the gene ends were 2 bases for V and 2 bases for J; bases not matched to a gene: 7. The CDR3 spans 15 residues. CDR3 nucleotide sequence: TGCAGTGCTAGAAGGACAGGAACCCTCACAGATACGCAGTATTTT. It specifies CSARRTGTLTDTQYF.

This clonotype has only a few counts. The V and J genes are TRBV5-5 and TRBJ2-3, with a possible D match to TRBD2 (6 bases). Trimming left V 4 bases short and J 3 bases short, with 15 bases between. CDR3 length: 15 amino acids. Germline CDR1 is SGHKS and CDR2 is YYEKEE (reference sequence). This chain's CDR3 is CASSDRLDITDTQYF. CDR3 bases: TGTGCCAGCAGCGACCGACTAGATATAACAGATACGCAGTATTTT.

A few counts support this clonotype. This chain connects TRBV15 to TRBJ2-3; 9 bases line up with TRBD1. CDR3 length: 15 amino acids. V trimming: 8 bases; J trimming: 3 bases; junction bases outside the gene matches: 9. Germline V gives CDR1 LNHNV, CDR2 YYDKDF (reference sequence). CDR3 amino acids: CATRNRGRGTDTQYF. The CDR3 nucleotides read TGTGCCACCCGGAACAGGGGGCGAGGGACAGATACGCAGTATTTT. The full variable domain, rest sourced from reference TRBV15 and TRBJ2-3, is DAMVIQNPRYQVTQFGKPVTLSCSQTLNHNVMYWYQQKSSQAPKLLFHYYDKDFNNEADTPDNFQSRRPNTSFCFLDIRSPGLGDTAMYLCATRNRGRGTDTQYFGPGTRLTVL.

This clonotype was seen many times. J is TRBJ1-2 and V is TRBV29-1; possibly TRBD1 for D (5 bases). V dropped 2 bases and J dropped 5 bases, with 15 bases sitting between them. The CDR3 covers 14 residues. CDR1 is SQVTM, CDR2 ANQGSEA, per germline. CDR3 region: CSVESASGRYGYTF. CDR3 DNA sequence: TGCAGCGTTGAAAGTGCGTCGGGACGGTATGGCTACACCTTC.

V usage is TRBV7-6 and J usage is TRBJ2-1; 13 bases agree with TRBD2. The V segment lost 2 bases and the J segment 7 bases; nucleotides outside the gene matches: 5. Germline V CDR1 and CDR2: SGHVS, FNYEAQ. CDR3 length: 16 amino acids. The DNA for the CDR3 is TGTGCCAGCAGCTTATTGACTAGCGGGGGGAGAAATGAGCAGTTCTTC. It codes for CASSLLTSGGRNEQFF. Full variable domain (missing parts from reference TRBV7-6 and TRBJ2-1): GAGVSQSPRYKVTKRGQDVALRCDPISGHVSLYWYRQALGQGPEFLTYFNYEAQQDKSGLPNDRFSAERPEGSISTLTIQRTEQRDSAMYRCASSLLTSGGRNEQFFGPGTRLTVL.

A few counts support this clonotype. The genes are TRBV14 and TRBJ2-1, with D uncertain. From germline, CDR1 is SGHDN and CDR2 FVKESK. There are 11 residues in the CDR3. Trimming shortened V by 4 bases and J by 11 bases, and 9 bases separated the two germline ends. CDR3 sequence: CASSRNYQQFF. DNA for the CDR3: TGTGCCAGCAGCCGAAACTATCAGCAGTTCTTC.

V and J are TRBV3-1 and TRBJ2-3; D gene unclear. Germline CDR1 is LGHDT and CDR2 is YNNKEL (reference sequence). The CDR3 runs to 17 residues. V shed 0 bases and J shed 2 bases, with 15 bases lying between them. The CDR3: CASSQDLRRGYTDTQYF. CDR3 nucleotides: TGTGCCAGCAGCCAAGATCTTCGTCGTGGGTACACAGATACGCAGTATTTT.

This clonotype was seen a few times. CDR3 coding DNA: TGTGCCATCAGTAACCCTTCGCGGGGAGACACCGGGGAGCTGTTTTTT. Translation: CAISNPSRGDTGELFF. The chain joins TRBV10-3 to TRBJ2-2, with D perhaps TRBD2 (6 bases). The CDR3 contains 16 residues. V lost 5 bases and J lost 3, with 16 bases in between. The germline gives CDR1 ENHRY, CDR2 SYGVKD.